This T cell receptor beta chain was sequenced during a study of beta chain features in type 1 diabetes. Whole-study findings and limits: Shorter TCRB CDR3s, moderately but significantly so, were found in Type 1 diabetes patients in all four CD4+ subsets.

The germline V gene encodes CDR1 SGHVS and CDR2 FQNEAQ. V lost 4 bases and J lost 3; bases outside the gene matches: 0. CDR3 size: 13 residues. The study reverse transcribed the entire isolated RNA, so it sequenced expressed TCRB transcripts. Here immunoSEQ multiplex PCR was the method, and the copy in TCRdb shows in-frame clones only, minus some. This sample has about 370,000 clones, with 8.5% to 10% found just once. Worth noting for this clone: The antigen is undetermined.

The authors sorted CD4+ naive, central memory, regulatory and stem cell-like memory cells via CD45RO/CCR7/CD25/CD127/CD95/CD27. This TCR came from a man aged 30-40 years with type 1 diabetes. The sample comprised central memory CD4+ T cells from blood. The chain employs TRBV7-8 and TRBJ2-5, with 9 bases matching TRBD1. CDR3 loop: CASSWDREETQYF. As DNA, the CDR3 is TGTGCCAGCAGCTGGGACAGGGAAGAGACCCAGTACTTC.